A selection of T cell receptor beta chains follows, all from one sample in a study of beta chain features in type 1 diabetes. The method was immunoSEQ multiplex PCR; TCRdb's version includes in-frame clones alone and lacks a portion of them. The sample comprises around 360,000 clones, roughly 12% of which are singletons, and about 0.01% rests with the top ten. Sequencing was performed on naive CD4+ T cells from blood. Receptors originate from a woman under 30 with type 1 diabetes. Both conserved end residues are part of each CDR3. The order of the fields is CDR3 protein, CDR3 DNA, J gene, V gene, D gene, clone size. D genes are given only for firm matches. Clone size is shown for a subset of rows, as once, few, many or a class of expanded clone.

CASGSDSPRTQYF TGTGCTAGTGGTTCAGACTCCCCCCGTACGCAGTATTTT TRBJ2-3 TRBV12-5 . few
CASSLRVYEQYF TGTGCCAGCAGTCTACGGGTCTACGAGCAGTACTTC TRBJ2-7 TRBV28 . few
CASGAGTLQLSYEQYF TGTGCCAGCGGCGCGGGGACTCTCCAGTTAAGCTACGAGCAGTACTTC TRBJ2-7 TRBV28 . .
CAWSGGQSSNQPQHF TGTGCCTGGAGTGGGGGGCAGTCTAGCAATCAGCCCCAGCATTTT TRBJ1-5 TRBV30 . few
CASSLESGPSSTDTQYF TGTGCCAGCAGCTTAGAAAGCGGTCCCTCTAGCACAGATACGCAGTATTTT TRBJ2-3 TRBV5-4 . few
CASAGAIGSYEQYF TGTGCCAGCGCGGGGGCGATCGGGAGTTACGAGCAGTACTTC TRBJ2-7 TRBV9 . .
CAGHPIRGMNSPLHF TGCGCCGGGCATCCGATACGGGGTATGAATTCACCCCTCCACTTT TRBJ1-6 TRBV11-3 . .
CASSTGGSYNSPLHF TGTGCCAGCAGTACAGGGGGCAGCTATAATTCACCCCTCCACTTT TRBJ1-6 TRBV5-4 TRBD1 few
CASSLNRLAGGLEQYF TGTGCCAGCAGCTTGAATCGACTAGCGGGAGGGCTCGAGCAGTACTTC TRBJ2-7 TRBV7-8 TRBD2 few
CASSKQGFPYEQYF TGTGCCAGCAGCAAACAGGGGTTCCCCTACGAGCAGTACTTC TRBJ2-7 TRBV11-3 TRBD1 few
CASSLGGRAEAFF TGTGCCAGCAGCCTCGGGGGGAGAGCTGAAGCTTTCTTT TRBJ1-1 TRBV28 . .